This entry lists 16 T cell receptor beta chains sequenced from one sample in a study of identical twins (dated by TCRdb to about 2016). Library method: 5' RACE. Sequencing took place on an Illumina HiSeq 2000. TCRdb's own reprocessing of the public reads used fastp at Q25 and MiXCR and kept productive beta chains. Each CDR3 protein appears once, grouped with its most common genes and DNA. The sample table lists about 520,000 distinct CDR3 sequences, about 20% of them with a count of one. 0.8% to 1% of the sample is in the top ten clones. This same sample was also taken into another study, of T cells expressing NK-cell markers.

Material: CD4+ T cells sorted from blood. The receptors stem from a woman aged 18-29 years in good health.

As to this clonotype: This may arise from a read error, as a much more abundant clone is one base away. CDR3 sequence (DNA): TGCAGCGTTGACATGTCCGGGGGTGACACTGAAGCTTCCTTT. Its translation: CSVDMSGGDTEASF. V usage is TRBV29-1 and J usage is TRBJ1-1; possibly TRBD1 for D (5 bases). In germline, CDR1 is SQVTM, CDR2 ANQGSEA. The CDR3 has 14 amino acids.

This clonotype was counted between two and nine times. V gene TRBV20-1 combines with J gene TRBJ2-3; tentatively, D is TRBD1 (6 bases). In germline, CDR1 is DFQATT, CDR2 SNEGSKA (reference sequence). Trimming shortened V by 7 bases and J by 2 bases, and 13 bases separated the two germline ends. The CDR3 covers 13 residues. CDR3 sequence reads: CSVTGLTTDTQYF. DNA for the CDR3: TGCAGTGTTACAGGGCTAACCACAGATACGCAGTATTTT.

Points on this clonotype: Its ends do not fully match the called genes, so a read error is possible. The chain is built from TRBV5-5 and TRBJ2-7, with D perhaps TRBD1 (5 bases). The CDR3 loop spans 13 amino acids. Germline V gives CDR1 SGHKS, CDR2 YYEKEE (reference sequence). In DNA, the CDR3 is TGTGCCAGGAGCTTGGGGCACTTCTACGAGCAGTACTTC. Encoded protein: CARSLGHFYEQYF.

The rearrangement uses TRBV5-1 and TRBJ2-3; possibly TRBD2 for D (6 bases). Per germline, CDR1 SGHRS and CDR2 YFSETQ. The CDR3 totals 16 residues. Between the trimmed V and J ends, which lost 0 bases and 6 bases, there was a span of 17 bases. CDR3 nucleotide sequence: TGCGCCAGCAGCTTGGTGGTATCCGGGAGTGGGGATACGCAGTATTTT. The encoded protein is CASSLVVSGSGDTQYF.

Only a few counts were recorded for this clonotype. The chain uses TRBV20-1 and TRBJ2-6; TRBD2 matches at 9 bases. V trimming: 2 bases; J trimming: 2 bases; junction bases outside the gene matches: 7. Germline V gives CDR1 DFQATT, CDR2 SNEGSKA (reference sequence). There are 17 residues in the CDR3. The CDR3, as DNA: TGCAGTGCTAGACCGGGACTAGCCACCCCTGGGGCCAACGTCCTGACTTTC. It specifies CSARPGLATPGANVLTF.

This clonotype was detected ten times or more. This CDR3 reads CASSRFTDTQYF. CDR3 nucleotide sequence: TGTGCCAGCAGCAGGTTCACAGATACGCAGTATTTT. The genes are TRBV11-2 and TRBJ2-3; D is unresolved. V was cut by 5 bases and J by 2 bases, with 5 bases left in between. The length of the CDR3 is 12 residues. The germline gives CDR1 SGHAT, CDR2 FQNNGV.

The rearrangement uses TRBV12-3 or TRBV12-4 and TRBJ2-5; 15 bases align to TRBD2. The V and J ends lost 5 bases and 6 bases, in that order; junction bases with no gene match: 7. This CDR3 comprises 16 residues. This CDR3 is CASSISGTSGRQTQYF. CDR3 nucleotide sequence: TGTGCCAGCAGTATTTCCGGGACTAGCGGGAGGCAGACCCAGTACTTC.

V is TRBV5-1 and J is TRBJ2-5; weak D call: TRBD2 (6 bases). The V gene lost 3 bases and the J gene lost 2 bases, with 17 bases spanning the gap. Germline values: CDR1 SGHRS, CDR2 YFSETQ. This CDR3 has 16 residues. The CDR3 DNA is TGCGCCAGCAGCTACCTACGGGGGAGCCTACAAGAGACCCAGTACTTC. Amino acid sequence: CASSYLRGSLQETQYF.

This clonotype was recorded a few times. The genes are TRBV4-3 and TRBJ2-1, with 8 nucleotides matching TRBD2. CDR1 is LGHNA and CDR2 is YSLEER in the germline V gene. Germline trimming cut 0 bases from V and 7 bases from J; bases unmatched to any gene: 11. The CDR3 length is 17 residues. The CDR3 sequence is CASSQEVGRAARNEQFF. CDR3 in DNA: TGCGCCAGCAGCCAAGAGGTCGGGAGGGCCGCGCGGAATGAGCAGTTCTTC.

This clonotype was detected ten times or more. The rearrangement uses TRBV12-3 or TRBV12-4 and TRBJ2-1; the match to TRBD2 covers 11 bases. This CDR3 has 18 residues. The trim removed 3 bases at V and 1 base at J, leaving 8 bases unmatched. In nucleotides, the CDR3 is TGTGCCAGCAGTTTGGGTCTAGCGGGGGGTTCGTCCTACAATGAGCAGTTCTTC. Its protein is CASSLGLAGGSSYNEQFF.

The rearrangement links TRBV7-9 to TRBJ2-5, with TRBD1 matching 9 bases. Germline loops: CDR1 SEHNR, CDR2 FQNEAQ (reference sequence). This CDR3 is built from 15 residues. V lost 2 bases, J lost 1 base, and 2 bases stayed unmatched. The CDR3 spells CASSLWTGVQETQYF. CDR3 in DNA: TGTGCCAGCAGCTTATGGACAGGGGTCCAAGAGACCCAGTACTTC.

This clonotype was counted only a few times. CDR3 sequence (DNA): TGTGCCAGCTCACTAGACAGGGCCTACAATGAGCAGTTCTTC. This gives the protein CASSLDRAYNEQFF. The V and J genes are TRBV18 and TRBJ2-1, with 7 bases that match TRBD1. Per the germline V gene, CDR1 is KGHSH and CDR2 is LQKENI. This CDR3 has 14 residues. The V gene end was trimmed by 4 bases and the J gene end by 2 bases; junction bases not matched to a gene: 2.

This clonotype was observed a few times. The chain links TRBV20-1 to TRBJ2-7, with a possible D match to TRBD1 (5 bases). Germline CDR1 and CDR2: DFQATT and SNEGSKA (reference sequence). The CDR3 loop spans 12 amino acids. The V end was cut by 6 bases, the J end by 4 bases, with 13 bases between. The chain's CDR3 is CSAEVRAYEQYF. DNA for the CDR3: TGCAGTGCAGAGGTCAGGGCGTACGAGCAGTACTTC.

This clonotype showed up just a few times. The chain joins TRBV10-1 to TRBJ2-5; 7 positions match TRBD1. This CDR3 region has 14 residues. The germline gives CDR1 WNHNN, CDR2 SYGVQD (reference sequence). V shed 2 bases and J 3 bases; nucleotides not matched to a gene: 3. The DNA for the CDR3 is TGCGCCAGCAGTGAGGCCGACAGGGAAGAGACCCAGTACTTC. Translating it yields CASSEADREETQYF.

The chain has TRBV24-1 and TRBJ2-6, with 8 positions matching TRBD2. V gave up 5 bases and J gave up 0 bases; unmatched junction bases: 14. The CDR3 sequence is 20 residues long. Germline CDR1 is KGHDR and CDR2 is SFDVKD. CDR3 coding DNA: TGTGCCACCAGTGCCTGCTCACTAGCGGATTTAATCTCTGGGGCCAACGTCCTGACTTTC. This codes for CATSACSLADLISGANVLTF.

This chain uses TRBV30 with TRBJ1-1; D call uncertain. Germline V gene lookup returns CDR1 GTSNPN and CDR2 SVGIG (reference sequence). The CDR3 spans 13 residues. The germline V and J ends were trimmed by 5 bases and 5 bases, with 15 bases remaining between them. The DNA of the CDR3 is TGTGCCTGGGCCCTAGGAGGATTGACTGAAGCTTTCTTT. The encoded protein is CAWALGGLTEAFF.